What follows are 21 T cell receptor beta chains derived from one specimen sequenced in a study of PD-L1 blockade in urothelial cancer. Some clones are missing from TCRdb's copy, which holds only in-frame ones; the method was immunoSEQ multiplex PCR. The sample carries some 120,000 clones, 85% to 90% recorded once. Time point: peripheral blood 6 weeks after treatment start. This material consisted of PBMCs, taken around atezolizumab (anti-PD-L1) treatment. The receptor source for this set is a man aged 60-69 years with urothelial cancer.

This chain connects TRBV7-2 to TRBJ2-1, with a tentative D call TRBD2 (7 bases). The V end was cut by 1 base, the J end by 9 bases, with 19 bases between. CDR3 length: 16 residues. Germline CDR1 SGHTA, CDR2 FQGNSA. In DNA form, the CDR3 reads TGTGCCAGCAGCTTAGAAGCGGGACAACCCCCCAGTGAGCAGTTCTTC. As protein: CASSLEAGQPPSEQFF.

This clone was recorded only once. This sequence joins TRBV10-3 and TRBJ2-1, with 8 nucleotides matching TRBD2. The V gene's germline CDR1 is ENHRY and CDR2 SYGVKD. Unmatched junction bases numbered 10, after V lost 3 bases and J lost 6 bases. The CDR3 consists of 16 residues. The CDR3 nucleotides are TGTGCCATCAGTGATACTTGGACTAGCTCGGGCAATGAGCAGTTCTTC. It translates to CAISDTWTSSGNEQFF.

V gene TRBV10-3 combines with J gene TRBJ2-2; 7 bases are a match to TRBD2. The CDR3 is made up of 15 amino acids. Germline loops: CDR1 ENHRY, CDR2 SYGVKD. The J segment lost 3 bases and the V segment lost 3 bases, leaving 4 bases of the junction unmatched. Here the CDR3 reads CAISDGGEDTGELFF. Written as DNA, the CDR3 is TGTGCCATCAGTGATGGGGGGGAGGACACCGGGGAGCTGTTTTTT.

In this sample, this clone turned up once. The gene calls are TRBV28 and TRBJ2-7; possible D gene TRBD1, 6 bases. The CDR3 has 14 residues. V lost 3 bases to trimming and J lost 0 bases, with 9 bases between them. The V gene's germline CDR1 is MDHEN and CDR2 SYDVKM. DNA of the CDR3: TGTGCCAGCAGTTTCCCAGGGGCCTCCTACGAGCAGTACTTC. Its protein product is CASSFPGASYEQYF.

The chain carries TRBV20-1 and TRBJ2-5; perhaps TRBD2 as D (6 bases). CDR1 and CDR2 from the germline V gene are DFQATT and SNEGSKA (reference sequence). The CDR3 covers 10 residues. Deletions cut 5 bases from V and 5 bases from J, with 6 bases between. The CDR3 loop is CSARGETQYF. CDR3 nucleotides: TGCAGTGCTCGGGGGGAGACCCAGTACTTC.

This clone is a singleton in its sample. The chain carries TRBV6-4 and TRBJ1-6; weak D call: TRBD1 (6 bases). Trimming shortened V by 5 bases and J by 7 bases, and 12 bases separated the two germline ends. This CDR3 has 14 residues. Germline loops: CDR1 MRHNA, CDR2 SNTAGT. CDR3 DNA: TGTGCCAGCAGTACCGGGACACCAAATTCACCCCTCCACTTT. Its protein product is CASSTGTPNSPLHF.

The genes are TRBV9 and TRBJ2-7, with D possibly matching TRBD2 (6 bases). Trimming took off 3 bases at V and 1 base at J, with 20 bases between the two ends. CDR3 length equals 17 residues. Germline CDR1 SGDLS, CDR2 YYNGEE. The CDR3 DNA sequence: TGTGCCAGCAGCGCTCCGGAGGGAGGTCCCTCTTCCTACGAGCAGTACTTC. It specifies CASSAPEGGPSSYEQYF.

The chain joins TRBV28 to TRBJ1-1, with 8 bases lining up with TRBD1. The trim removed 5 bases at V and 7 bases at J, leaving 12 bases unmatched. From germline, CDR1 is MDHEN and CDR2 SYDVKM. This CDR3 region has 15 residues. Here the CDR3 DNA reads TGTGCCAGCAGTCTCCGGACAGGGCCCGGGGGTGAAGCTTTCTTT. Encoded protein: CASSLRTGPGGEAFF.

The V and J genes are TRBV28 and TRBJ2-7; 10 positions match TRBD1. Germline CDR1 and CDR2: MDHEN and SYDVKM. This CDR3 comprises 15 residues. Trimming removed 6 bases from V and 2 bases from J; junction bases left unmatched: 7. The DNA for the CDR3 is TGTGCCAGCAGAGACCGGGACAGGGGTCCCTACGAGCAGTACTTC. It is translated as CASRDRDRGPYEQYF.

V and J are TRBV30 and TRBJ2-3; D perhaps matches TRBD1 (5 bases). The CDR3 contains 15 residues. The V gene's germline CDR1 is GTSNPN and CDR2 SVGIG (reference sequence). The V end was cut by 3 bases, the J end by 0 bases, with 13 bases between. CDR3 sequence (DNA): TGTGCCTGGAGCATAGGGGCGAGAAGCACAGATACGCAGTATTTT. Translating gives CAWSIGARSTDTQYF.

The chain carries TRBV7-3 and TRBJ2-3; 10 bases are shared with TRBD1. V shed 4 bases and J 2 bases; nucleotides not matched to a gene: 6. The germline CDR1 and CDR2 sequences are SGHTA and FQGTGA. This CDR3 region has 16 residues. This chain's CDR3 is CASSSGQGGITDTQYF. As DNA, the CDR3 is TGTGCCAGCAGCTCAGGACAGGGGGGAATCACAGATACGCAGTATTTT.

The CDR3: CASSPGPSNQPQHF. The CDR3 DNA sequence: TGTGCCAGCTCACCCGGTCCCAGCAATCAGCCCCAGCATTTT. The rearrangement joins TRBV18 to TRBJ1-5; D remains unclear. V was pared by 3 bases and J by 1 base, with 7 bases between. This CDR3 region has 14 residues. Germline V lookup: CDR1 KGHSH, CDR2 LQKENI.

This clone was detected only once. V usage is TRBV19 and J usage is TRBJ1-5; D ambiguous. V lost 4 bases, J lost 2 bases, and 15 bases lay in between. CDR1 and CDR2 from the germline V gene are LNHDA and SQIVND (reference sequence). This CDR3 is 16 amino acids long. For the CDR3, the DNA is TGTGCCAGTAGTACCCGCCTAATGGTTGGCAATCAGCCCCAGCATTTT. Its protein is CASSTRLMVGNQPQHF.

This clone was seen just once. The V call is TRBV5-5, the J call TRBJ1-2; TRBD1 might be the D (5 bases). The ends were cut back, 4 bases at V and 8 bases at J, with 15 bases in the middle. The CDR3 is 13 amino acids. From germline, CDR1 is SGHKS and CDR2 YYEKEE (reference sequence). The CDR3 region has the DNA TGTGCCAGCAGCCGGGTGCAGGGTAACGGCTACACCTTC. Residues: CASSRVQGNGYTF.

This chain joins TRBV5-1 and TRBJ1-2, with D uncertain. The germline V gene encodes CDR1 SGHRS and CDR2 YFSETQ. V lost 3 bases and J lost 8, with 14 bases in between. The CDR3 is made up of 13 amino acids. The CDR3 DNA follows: TGCGCCAGCAGCTCCTACATCTCGGAGGGCTACACCTTC. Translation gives CASSSYISEGYTF.

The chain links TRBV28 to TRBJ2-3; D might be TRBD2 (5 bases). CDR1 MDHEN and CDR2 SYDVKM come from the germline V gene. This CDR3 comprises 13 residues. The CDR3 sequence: CVSARRGTDTQYF. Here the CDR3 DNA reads TGTGTATCCGCGCGACGAGGGACAGATACGCAGTATTTT.

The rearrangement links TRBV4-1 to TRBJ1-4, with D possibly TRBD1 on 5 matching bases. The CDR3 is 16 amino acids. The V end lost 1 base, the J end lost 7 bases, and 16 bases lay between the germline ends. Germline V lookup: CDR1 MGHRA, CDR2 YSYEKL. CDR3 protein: CASSQGGQGTFEKLFF. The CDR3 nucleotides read TGCGCCAGCAGCCAAGGAGGCCAGGGAACGTTTGAAAAACTGTTTTTT.

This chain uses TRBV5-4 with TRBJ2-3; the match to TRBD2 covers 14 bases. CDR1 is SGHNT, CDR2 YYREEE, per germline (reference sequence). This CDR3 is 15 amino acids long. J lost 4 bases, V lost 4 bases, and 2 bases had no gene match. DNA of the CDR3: TGTGCCAGCAGCCCGGGACTAGCGGGAGCAGATACGCAGTATTTT. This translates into CASSPGLAGADTQYF. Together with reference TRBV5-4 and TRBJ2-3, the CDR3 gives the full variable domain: ETGVTQSPTHLIKTRGQQVTLRCSSQSGHNTVSWYQQALGQGPQFIFQYYREEENGRGNFPPRFSGLQFPNYSSELNVNALELDDSALYLCASSPGLAGADTQYFGPGTRLTVL.

The CDR3 DNA reads as TGCGCCAGCAGTGTAAAAGCGGGGGGCAACAATGAGCAGTTCTTC. Translation: CASSVKAGGNNEQFF. The chain has TRBV10-2 and TRBJ2-1, with TRBD2 matching over 9 bases. Looked up from germline, CDR1 is WSHSY and CDR2 is SAAADI. The length of the CDR3 is 15 residues. The trim removed 4 bases at V and 5 bases at J, leaving 6 bases unmatched.

CDR3 nucleotides: TGTGCCAGCACCCCCGGACAGGGCCGCACAGATACGCAGTATTTT. Its translation: CASTPGQGRTDTQYF. The chain links TRBV11-3 to TRBJ2-3, with 8 bases identical to TRBD1. The CDR3 length is 15 residues. CDR1 SGHNT and CDR2 YENEEA come from the germline V gene. V was clipped by 7 bases and J by 1 base; unmatched bases: 7. The variable domain in full, with the rest retrieved from reference TRBV11-3 and TRBJ2-3, is EAGVVQSPRYKIIEKKQPVAFWCNPISGHNTLYWYLQNLGQGPELLIRYENEEAVDDSQLPKDRFSAERLKGVDSTLKIQPAELGDSAVYLCASTPGQGRTDTQYFGPGTRLTVL.

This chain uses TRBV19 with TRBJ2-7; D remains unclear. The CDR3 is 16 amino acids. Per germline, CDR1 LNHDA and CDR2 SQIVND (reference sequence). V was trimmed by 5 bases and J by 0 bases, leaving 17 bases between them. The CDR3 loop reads CASSPQPALSSYEQYF. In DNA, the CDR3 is TGTGCCAGTAGTCCACAGCCTGCACTCAGCTCCTACGAGCAGTACTTC.